This TCR beta chain appears in the sequencing data of a study of T cell responses to AZD1222 COVID-19 vaccine. Study-level points and caveats: White British donors predominated, females outnumbered males, and clonal diversity was possibly underestimated. Among those given AZD1222, only five to seven were seropositive at baseline. The study found vaccine-associated CD4 TCRs spanning spike, dominant at 160-218 and 743-854.

About this clone: Its antigen is undetermined.

The CDR3 runs to 12 residues. Germline V gene sequence: CDR1 KGHSH, CDR2 LQKENI. V was shortened by 4 bases and J by 8 bases, with 11 bases between the two germline ends. Sequencing was performed with immunoSEQ multiplex PCR; in TCRdb, only in-frame clones are kept and a portion is missing. The sample lists some 130,000 clones, 80% to 95% occurring once. The specimen was peripheral blood, collected on day 0 of AZD1222 vaccination. The V call is TRBV18, the J call TRBJ1-2; weak D call: TRBD1 (5 bases). The sequence was obtained from an adult in good health. CDR3 sequence: CASSRDGQGYTF. CDR3 nucleotides: TGTGCCAGCTCACGGGACGGGCAGGGCTACACCTTC.